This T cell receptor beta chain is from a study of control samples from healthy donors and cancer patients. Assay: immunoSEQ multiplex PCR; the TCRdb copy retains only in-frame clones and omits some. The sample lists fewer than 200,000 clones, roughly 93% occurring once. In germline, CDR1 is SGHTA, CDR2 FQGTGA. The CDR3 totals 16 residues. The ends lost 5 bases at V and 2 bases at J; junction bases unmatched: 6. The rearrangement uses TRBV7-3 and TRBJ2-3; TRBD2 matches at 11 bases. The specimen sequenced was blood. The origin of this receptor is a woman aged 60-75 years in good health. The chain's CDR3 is CASSPRLAGITDTQYF. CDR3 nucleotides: TGTGCCAGCAGCCCACGACTAGCGGGGATCACAGATACGCAGTATTTT.